What follows describes a single TCR beta chain. The antigen this receptor binds is unknown. Base qualities are not provided; no much larger clone lies one nucleotide away. The data were obtained in a study of cytomegalovirus exposure and HLA in healthy donors (dated by TCRdb to the late 2010s). For the study in its entirety: A later analysis indicated that the 130 or so validation repertoires were generated on the platform also employed for the approximately 700 repertoires of the first cohort. The aim of the study was to test whether cataloging public T cell receptors could identify signatures of past pathogen exposure. Along with the approximately 700-subject first cohort, a separate validation cohort of roughly 110 different subjects was used. To predict cytomegalovirus infection status, the study combined high-throughput TCR immunosequencing, statistical association of individual TCRs with disease status, and machine learning. What the research found in general, with its limitations: The study listed approximately 160 TCR beta chains as associated with cytomegalovirus. A few of the identified cytomegalovirus-associated TCR beta chains were confirmed in vitro to be specific for cytomegalovirus antigens. Across donors, most TCR sequences were observed very rarely, whereas some public TCRs were present in many individuals. In a later analysis, TCRs clustered in the first cohort were found to also tend to co-occur in the roughly 110 validation repertoires, with approximately 93% of cluster scores above 0. The classifier was reported to diagnose cytomegalovirus status with high specificity and sensitivity in both the original and validation cohorts. A later analysis had no HLA typing for the validation cohort, so co-occurrence there was scored across all 110 or so repertoires. It was suggested by the authors that the approach could potentially be generalized to other disease states and immunological phenotypes.

Libraries were built with the immunoSEQ multiplex PCR assay. Under the source paper's analysis protocol: A statistical classification framework was built to diagnose cytomegalovirus status from the catalog of TCR beta chain sequences. TCRdb limited this immuneACCESS table to in-frame rearrangements with V and J called. A share of clones is missing; checked studies link under half to unresolved V genes, and the rest is unexplained. V and J calls and clone size are as listed in that table; D and trimming were resolved from the DNA. Within this sample are over 200,000 clones, with 85% to 90% of them counted one time only. The top ten constitute about 2.7% of the sample. Spanning cysteine to phenylalanine, the CDR3 consists of 15 amino acids. Of all the DNA, just the CDR3 is kept, 45 bases in frame from base 1. The germline V gene gives CDR1 as MNHEY and CDR2 as SVGAGI. The trim is 0 bases for V and 5 bases for J, with a gap of 10 bases between the germline ends.

The donors were included in the validation cohort of over a hundred subjects, a group kept apart from the roughly 670-subject first cohort. The sample was PBMCs. The TCR was taken from a woman aged 18 to 35 in good health and CMV-seronegative. Rearrangement joined TRBV6-5 to TRBJ1-4; D gene: possibly TRBD1, on 5 matching bases. The CDR3 reads as follows: CASSYSGLLNEKLFF. The sequence in DNA is TGTGCCAGCAGTTACTCGGGACTCCTGAATGAAAAACTGTTTTTT.